These T cell receptor beta chains were read from a single sample in a study of PD-L1 blockade in urothelial cancer. Using immunoSEQ multiplex PCR, the repertoire was profiled, and TCRdb retains in-frame clones only, with some absent. This sample has roughly 130,000 clones; approximately 84% occur once, and the top ten carry roughly 2.9%. The sample here was PBMCs, taken around atezolizumab (anti-PD-L1) treatment. The source of these receptors is a man aged 50 to 60 with urothelial cancer. The CDR3 runs from the conserved cysteine through the conserved F or W.

V: TRBV6-6
J: TRBJ1-4
CDR3: CASTRARAEKLFF

V: TRBV5-1
J: TRBJ2-5
CDR3: CASGPGQGYGGETQYF

V: TRBV30
J: TRBJ2-1
CDR3: CAWKGRIASSYNEQFF

V: TRBV19
J: TRBJ1-2
CDR3: CASRSRQGADYGYTF

V: TRBV21-1
J: TRBJ1-1
CDR3: CASSKLLQFTRVSSEAFF

V: TRBV19
J: TRBJ1-1
CDR3: CASSIDTNTEAFF

V: TRBV6-1
J: TRBJ2-3
CDR3: CASSEVGAPPTDTQYF

V: TRBV5-1
J: TRBJ2-7
CDR3: CASSLLFPGQGADEQYF

V: TRBV7-9
J: TRBJ2-1
CDR3: CASTRINEQFF

V: TRBV5-6
J: TRBJ2-5
CDR3: CASSLDAGAGETQYF

V: TRBV2
J: TRBJ2-6
CDR3: CASTRTSGRGGANVLTF

V: TRBV10-3
J: TRBJ2-7
CDR3: CAIRSASGYEQYF

V: TRBV7-2
J: TRBJ2-7
CDR3: CASSLVLAGGGEQYF

V: TRBV11-2
J: TRBJ1-1
CDR3: CASSLVQGSAFF

V: TRBV6-1
J: TRBJ1-3
CDR3: CASSQRGRAGNTIYF

V: TRBV12-5
J: TRBJ2-5
CDR3: CASGMGGSGSRETQYF

V: TRBV14
J: TRBJ2-7
CDR3: CASSQDGRRRLEQYF

V: TRBV2
J: TRBJ2-5
CDR3: CASDWAFQETQYF

V: TRBV19
J: TRBJ1-2
CDR3: CASMDIPRSYGYTF

V: TRBV28
J: TRBJ1-2
CDR3: CASSFQDRVGQGYTF

V: TRBV5-6
J: TRBJ1-1
CDR3: CASSSVGQRLTNTEAFF

V: TRBV6-1
J: TRBJ1-2
CDR3: CASSPPERYYGYTF

V: TRBV18
J: TRBJ2-5
CDR3: CASSPYRAQETQYF

V: TRBV2
J: TRBJ2-5
CDR3: CATTPRTIQETQYF

V: TRBV7-9
J: TRBJ1-1
CDR3: CASSPLDGEKNTEAFF

V: TRBV6-4
J: TRBJ1-1
CDR3: CASSPGSNTEAFF

V: TRBV5-1
J: TRBJ2-1
CDR3: CASSLVTSGGGRQFF

V: TRBV6-6
J: TRBJ1-1
CDR3: CASSTQTGRTEAFF

V: TRBV5-1
J: TRBJ2-1
CDR3: CASSLTRTGGYNEQFF

V: TRBV5-1
J: TRBJ2-7
CDR3: CASSPNIAGGSYEQYF

V: TRBV18
J: TRBJ1-1
CDR3: CASSSGTELNTEAFF

V: TRBV20-1
J: TRBJ2-3
CDR3: CSASRGDTQYF

V: TRBV6-5
J: TRBJ2-2
CDR3: CASSYLDRRNTGELFF

V: TRBV11-3
J: TRBJ2-5
CDR3: CASSSGLAGMETQYF

V: TRBV28
J: TRBJ2-1
CDR3: CASWGLAGAYNEQFF

V: TRBV5-6
J: TRBJ1-2
CDR3: CASSAGQGNGYTF